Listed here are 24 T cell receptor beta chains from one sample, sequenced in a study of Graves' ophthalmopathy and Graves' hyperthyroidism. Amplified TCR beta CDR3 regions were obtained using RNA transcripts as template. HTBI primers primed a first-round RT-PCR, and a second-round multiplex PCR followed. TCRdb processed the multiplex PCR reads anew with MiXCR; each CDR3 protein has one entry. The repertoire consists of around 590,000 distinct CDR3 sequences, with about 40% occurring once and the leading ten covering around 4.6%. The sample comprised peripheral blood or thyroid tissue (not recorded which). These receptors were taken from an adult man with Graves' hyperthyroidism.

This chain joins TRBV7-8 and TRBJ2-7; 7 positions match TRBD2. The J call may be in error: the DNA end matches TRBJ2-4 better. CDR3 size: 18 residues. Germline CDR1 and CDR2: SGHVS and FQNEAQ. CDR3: CASSLLGPRGVGKNIQYF. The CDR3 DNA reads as TGTGCCAGCAGCTTACTGGGACCACGGGGGGTAGGCAAAAACATTCAGTACTTC.

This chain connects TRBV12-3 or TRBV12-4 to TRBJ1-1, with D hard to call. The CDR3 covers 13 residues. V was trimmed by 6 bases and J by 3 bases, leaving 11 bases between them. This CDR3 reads CASSSLGHTEAFF. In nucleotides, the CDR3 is TGTGCCAGCAGCTCCCTGGGCCACACTGAAGCTTTCTTT.

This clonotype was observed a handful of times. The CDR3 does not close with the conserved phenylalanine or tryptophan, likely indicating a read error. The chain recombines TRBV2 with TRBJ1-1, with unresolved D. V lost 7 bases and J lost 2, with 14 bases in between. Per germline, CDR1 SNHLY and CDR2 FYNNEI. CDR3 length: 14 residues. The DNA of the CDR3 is TGTGCCAGCAAAGACCGCGCCACTAACACTGAAGCTTTCCTT. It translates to CASKDRATNTEAFL.

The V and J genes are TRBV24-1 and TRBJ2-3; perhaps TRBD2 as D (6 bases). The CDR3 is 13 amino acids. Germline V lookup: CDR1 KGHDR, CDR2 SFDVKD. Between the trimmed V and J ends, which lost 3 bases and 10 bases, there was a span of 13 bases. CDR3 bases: TGTGCCACCAGTGATGACGCCGGGACTCCGCAGTATTTT. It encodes CATSDDAGTPQYF.

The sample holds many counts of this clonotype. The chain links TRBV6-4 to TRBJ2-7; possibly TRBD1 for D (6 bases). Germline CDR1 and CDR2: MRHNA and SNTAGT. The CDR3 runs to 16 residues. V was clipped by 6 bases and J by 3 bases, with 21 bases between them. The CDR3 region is CASRAPPGTSNYEQYF. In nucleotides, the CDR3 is TGTGCCAGCAGAGCGCCACCAGGGACAAGCAACTACGAGCAGTACTTC.

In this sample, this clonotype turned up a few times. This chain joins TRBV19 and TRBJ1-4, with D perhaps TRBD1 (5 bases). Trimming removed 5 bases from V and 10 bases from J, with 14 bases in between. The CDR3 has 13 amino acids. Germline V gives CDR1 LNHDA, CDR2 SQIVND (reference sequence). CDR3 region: CASSFSPGRKLFF. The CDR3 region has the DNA TGTGCCAGTAGTTTCTCGCCGGGACGAAAACTGTTTTTT.

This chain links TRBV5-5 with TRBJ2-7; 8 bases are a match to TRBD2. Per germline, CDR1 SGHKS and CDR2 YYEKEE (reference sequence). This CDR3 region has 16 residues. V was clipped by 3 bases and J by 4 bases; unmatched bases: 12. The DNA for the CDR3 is TGTGCCAGCAGCTCTAGCGGGCCCCTGAGGATATACGAGCAGTACTTC. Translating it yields CASSSSGPLRIYEQYF.

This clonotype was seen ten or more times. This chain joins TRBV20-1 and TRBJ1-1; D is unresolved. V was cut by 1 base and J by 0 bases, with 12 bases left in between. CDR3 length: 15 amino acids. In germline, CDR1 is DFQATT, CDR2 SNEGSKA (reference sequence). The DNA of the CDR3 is TGCAGTGCTAGAGCCTCGACGGCTATGAACACTGAAGCTTTCTTT. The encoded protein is CSARASTAMNTEAFF.

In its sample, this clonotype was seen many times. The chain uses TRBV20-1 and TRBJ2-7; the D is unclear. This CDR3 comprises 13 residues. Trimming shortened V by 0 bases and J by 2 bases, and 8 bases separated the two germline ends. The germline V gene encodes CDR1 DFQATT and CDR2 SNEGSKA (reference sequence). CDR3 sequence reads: CSARDRVTYEQYF. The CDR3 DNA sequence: TGCAGTGCTAGAGATCGGGTCACCTACGAGCAGTACTTC.

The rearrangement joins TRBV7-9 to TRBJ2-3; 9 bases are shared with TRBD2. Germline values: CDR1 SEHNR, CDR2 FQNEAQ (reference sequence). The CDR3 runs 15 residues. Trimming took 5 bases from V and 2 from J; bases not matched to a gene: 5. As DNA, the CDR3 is TGTGCCAGCAGCCAAGTAGCGGGAGCCACAGATACGCAGTATTTT. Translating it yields CASSQVAGATDTQYF.

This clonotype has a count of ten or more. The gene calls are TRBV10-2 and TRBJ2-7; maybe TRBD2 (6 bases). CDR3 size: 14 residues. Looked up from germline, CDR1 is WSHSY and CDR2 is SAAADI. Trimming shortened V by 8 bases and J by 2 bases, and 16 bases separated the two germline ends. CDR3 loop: CASGAGSGPYEQYF. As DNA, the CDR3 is TGCGCCAGCGGGGCCGGTAGCGGCCCCTACGAGCAGTACTTC.

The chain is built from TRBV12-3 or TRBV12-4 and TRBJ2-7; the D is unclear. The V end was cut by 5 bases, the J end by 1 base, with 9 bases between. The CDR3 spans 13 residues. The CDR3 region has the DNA TGTGCCAGCAGTCTTGTTTATTCCTACGAGCAGTACTTC. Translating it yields CASSLVYSYEQYF.

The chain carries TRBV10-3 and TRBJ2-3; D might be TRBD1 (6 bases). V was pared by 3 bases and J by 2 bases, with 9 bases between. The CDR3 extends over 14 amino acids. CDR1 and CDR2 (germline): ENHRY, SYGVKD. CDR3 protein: CAISEGGFTDTQYF. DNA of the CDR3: TGTGCCATCAGTGAAGGGGGTTTCACAGATACGCAGTATTTT.

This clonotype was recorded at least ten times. The CDR3 here is CASSYGTGGRETQYF. CDR3 DNA sequence: TGTGCCAGCAGTTATGGAACAGGGGGCCGAGAGACCCAGTACTTC. The chain joins TRBV6-5 to TRBJ2-5, with 9 bases matching TRBD1. Trimming cost V 3 bases and J 4 bases; bases outside gene matches: 6. The CDR3 contains 15 residues. Germline CDR1 and CDR2: MNHEY and SVGAGI.

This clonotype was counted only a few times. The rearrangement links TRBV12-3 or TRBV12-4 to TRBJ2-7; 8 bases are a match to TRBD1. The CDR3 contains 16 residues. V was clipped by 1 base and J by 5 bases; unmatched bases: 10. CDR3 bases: TGTGCCAGCAGTTTAGAGTTATCGGGACAGGCCAACGAGCAGTACTTC. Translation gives CASSLELSGQANEQYF.

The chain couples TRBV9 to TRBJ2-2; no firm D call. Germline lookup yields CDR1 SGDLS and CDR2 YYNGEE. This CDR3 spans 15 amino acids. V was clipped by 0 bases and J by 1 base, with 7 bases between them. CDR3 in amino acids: CASSVGAVNTGELFF. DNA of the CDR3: TGTGCCAGCAGCGTAGGGGCGGTGAACACCGGGGAGCTGTTTTTT.

As DNA, the CDR3 is TGTGCCAGCAGTTTAGAACGGGGGGCCTACGAGCAGTACTTC. Translating it yields CASSLERGAYEQYF. The V call is TRBV12-3 or TRBV12-4, the J call TRBJ2-7, with 7 bases matching TRBD2. J gave up 2 bases and V 1 base, and 2 bases lay outside the gene matches. This CDR3 contains 14 residues.

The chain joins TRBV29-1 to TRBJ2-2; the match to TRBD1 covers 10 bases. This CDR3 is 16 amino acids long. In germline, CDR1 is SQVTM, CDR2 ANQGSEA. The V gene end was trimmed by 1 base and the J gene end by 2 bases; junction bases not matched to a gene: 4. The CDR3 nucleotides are TGCAGCGTTGAAGGATGGGACAGGGGAAACACCGGGGAGCTGTTTTTT. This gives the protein CSVEGWDRGNTGELFF.

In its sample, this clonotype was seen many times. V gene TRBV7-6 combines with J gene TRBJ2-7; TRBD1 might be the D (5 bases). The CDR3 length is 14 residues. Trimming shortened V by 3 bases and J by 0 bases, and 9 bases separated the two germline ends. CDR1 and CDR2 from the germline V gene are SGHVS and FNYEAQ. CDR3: CASSFQGFSYEQYF. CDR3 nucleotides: TGTGCCAGCAGCTTTCAGGGATTCTCCTACGAGCAGTACTTC.

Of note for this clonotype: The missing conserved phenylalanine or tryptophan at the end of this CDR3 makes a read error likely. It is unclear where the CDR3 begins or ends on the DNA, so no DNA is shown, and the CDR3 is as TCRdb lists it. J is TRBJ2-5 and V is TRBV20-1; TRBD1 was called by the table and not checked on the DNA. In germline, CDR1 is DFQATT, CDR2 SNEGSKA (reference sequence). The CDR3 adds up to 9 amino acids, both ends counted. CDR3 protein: CSAANRGNL.

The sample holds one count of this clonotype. This CDR3 is CSVSQGEAFF. The DNA for the CDR3 is TGCAGCGTTTCGCAGGGTGAAGCTTTCTTT. V gene TRBV29-1 combines with J gene TRBJ1-1; D might be TRBD1 (5 bases). The V end was cut by 5 bases, the J end by 7 bases, with 8 bases between. Germline CDR1 is SQVTM and CDR2 is ANQGSEA. The CDR3 length is 10 residues.

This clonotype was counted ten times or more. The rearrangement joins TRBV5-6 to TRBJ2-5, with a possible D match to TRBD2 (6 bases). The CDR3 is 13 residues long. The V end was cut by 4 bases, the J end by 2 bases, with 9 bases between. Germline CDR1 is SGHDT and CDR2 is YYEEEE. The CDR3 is CASSQGLQETQYF. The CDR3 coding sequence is TGTGCCAGCAGCCAGGGACTTCAAGAGACCCAGTACTTC.

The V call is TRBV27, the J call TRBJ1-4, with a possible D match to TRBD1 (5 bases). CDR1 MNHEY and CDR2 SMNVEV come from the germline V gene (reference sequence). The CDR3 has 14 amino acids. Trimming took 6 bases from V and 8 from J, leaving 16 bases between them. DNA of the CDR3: TGTGCCAGCAGCTCCCGGGGGGTGATAGAAAAACTGTTTTTT. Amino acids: CASSSRGVIEKLFF.

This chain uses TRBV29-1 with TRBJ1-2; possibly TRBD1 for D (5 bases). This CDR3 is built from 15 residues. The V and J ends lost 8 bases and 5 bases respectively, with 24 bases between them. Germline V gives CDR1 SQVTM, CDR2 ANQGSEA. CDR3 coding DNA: TGCAGCAGTGAGACAATGGGGACTGGGGGATATGGCTACACCTTC. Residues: CSSETMGTGGYGYTF.